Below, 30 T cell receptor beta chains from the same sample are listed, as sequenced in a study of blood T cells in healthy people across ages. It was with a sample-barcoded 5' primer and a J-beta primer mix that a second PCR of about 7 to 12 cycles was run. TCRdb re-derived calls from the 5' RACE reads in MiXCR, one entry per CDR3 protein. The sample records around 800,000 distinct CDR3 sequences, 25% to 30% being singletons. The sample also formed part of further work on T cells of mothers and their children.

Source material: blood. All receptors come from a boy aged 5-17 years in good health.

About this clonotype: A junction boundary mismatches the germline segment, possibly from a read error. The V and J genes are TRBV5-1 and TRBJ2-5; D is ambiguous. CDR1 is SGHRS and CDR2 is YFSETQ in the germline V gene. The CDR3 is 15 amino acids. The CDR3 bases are TGCGCCAGCAGCTTGGCGGACGGTAACAGAGAGAACCAGTACTTC. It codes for CASSLADGNRENQYF.

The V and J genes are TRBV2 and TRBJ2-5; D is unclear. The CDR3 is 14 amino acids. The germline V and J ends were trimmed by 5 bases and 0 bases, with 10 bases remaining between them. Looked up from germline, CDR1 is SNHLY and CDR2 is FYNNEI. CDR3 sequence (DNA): TGTGCCAGCAGTACTGACTGGAACCAAGAGACCCAGTACTTC. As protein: CASSTDWNQETQYF.

CDR3 sequence reads: CASSWAGGLQEQYF. The CDR3 region has the DNA TGTGCCAGCAGTTGGGCGGGGGGGCTCCAGGAGCAGTACTTC. The genes are TRBV28 and TRBJ2-5; 9 bases fit TRBD2. This CDR3 region has 14 residues. Germline V gene data show CDR1 as MDHEN and CDR2 as SYDVKM. V was pared by 4 bases and J by 11 bases, with 11 bases of the junction left unmatched.

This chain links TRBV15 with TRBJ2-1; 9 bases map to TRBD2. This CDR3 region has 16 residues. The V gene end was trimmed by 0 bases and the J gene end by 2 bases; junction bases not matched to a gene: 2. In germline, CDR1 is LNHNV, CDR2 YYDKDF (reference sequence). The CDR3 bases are TGTGCCACCAGCAGAGATCGCGGGGGGGCCTACAATGAGCAGTTCTTC. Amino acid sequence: CATSRDRGGAYNEQFF.

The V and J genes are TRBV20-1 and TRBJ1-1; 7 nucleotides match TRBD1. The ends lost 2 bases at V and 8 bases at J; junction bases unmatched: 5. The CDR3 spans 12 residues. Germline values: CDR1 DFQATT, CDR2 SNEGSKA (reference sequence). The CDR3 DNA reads TGCAGTGCTAGACAGGGGGAGGCCGAAGCTTTCTTT. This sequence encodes CSARQGEAEAFF.

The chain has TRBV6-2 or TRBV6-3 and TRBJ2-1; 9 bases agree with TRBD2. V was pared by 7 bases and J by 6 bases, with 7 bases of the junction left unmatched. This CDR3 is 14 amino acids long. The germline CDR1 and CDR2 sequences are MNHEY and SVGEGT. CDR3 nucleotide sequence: TGTGCCAGCATCAAAGGACTAGCGTTCAATGAGCAGTTCTTC. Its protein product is CASIKGLAFNEQFF.

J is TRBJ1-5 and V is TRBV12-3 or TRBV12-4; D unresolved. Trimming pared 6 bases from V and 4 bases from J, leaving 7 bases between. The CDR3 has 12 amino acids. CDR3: CASRTQNQPQHF. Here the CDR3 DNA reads TGTGCCAGCAGGACCCAAAATCAGCCCCAGCATTTT.

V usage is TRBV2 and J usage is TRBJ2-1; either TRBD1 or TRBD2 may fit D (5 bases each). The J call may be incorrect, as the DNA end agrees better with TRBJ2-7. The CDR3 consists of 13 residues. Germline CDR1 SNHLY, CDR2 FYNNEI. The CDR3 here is CASLRGPASEQYF. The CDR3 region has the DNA TGTGCCAGTCTACGGGGCCCCGCGTCCGAGCAGTACTTC.

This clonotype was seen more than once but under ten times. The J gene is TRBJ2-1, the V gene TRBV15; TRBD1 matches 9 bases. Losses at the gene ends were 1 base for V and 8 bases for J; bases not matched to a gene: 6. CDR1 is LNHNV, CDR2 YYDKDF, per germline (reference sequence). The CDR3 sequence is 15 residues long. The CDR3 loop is CATSRGDRDLDEQFF. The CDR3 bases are TGTGCCACCAGCAGAGGGGACAGGGATTTGGATGAGCAGTTCTTC.

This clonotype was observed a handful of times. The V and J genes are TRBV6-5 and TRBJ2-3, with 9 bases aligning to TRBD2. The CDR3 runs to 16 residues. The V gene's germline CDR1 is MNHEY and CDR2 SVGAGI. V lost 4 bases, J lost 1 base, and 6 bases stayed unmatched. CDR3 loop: CASSSSTSGRTDTQYF. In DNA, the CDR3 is TGTGCCAGCAGTTCCTCGACTAGCGGACGCACAGATACGCAGTATTTT.

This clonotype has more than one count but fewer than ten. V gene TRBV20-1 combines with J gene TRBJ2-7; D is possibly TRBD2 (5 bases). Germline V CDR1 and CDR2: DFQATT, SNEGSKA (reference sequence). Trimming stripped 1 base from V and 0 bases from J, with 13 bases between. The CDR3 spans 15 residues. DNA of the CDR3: TGCAGTGCTAGAGCCGGACTTCTAAGCTCCTACGAGCAGTACTTC. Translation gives CSARAGLLSSYEQYF.

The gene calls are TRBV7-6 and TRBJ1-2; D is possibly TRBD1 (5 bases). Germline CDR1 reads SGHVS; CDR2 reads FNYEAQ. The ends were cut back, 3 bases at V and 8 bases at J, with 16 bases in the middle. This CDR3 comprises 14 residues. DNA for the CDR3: TGTGCCAGCAGCTTGTTGGGGGACGCCGGGGGCTACACCTTC. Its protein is CASSLLGDAGGYTF. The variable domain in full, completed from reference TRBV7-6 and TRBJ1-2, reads GAGVSQSPRYKVTKRGQDVALRCDPISGHVSLYWYRQALGQGPEFLTYFNYEAQQDKSGLPNDRFSAERPEGSISTLTIQRTEQRDSAMYRCASSLLGDAGGYTFGSGTRLTVV.

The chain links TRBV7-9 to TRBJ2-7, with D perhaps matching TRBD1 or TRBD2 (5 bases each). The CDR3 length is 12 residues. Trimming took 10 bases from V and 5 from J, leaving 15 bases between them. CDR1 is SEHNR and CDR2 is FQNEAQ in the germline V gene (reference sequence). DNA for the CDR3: TGTGCCACCTCCCTCTGGGGGAACGAGCAGTACTTC. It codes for CATSLWGNEQYF.

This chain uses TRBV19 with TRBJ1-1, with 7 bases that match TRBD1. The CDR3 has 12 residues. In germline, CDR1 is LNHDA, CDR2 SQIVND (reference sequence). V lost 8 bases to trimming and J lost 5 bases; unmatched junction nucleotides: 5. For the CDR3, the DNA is TGTGCCAGTTACAGGGGTGGGACTGAAGCTTTCTTT. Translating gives CASYRGGTEAFF.

As DNA, the CDR3 is TGTGCCAGCAGGATGAGCGGGGGTTCCTACAATGAGCAGTTCTTC. It codes for CASRMSGGSYNEQFF. The chain joins TRBV6-2 or TRBV6-3 to TRBJ2-1; 8 bases match TRBD2. The germline CDR1 and CDR2 sequences are MNHEY and SVGEGT. J lost 1 base, V lost 6 bases, and 5 bases had no gene match. The CDR3 covers 15 residues.

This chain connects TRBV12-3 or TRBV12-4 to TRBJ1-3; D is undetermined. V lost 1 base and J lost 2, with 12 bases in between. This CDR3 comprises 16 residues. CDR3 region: CASSLDDRPPGNTIYF. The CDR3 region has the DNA TGTGCCAGCAGTTTAGACGATCGACCCCCTGGAAACACCATATATTTT.

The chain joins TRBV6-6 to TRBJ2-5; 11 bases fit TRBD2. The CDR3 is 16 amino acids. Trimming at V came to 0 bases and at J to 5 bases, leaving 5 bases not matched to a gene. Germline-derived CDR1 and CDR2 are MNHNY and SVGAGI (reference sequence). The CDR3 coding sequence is TGTGCCAGCAGTTACTCCTCACTAGCGGGGGTGGAGACCCAGTACTTC. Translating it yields CASSYSSLAGVETQYF.

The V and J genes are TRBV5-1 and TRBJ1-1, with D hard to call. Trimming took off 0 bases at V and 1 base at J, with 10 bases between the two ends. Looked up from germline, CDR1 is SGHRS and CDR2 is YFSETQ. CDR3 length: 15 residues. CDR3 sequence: CASSLGTKQNTEAFF. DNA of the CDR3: TGCGCCAGCAGCTTGGGTACAAAACAGAACACTGAAGCTTTCTTT.

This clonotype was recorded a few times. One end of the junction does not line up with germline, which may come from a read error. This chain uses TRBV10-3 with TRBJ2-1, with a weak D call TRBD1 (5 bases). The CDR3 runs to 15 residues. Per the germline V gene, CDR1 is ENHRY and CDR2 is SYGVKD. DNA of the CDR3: TGTGCCATCGGTGAGTCTCAGGGATCGTACAATGAGCAGTTCTTC. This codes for CAIGESQGSYNEQFF.

The CDR3 loop reads CASSPLTDNQPQHF. CDR3 nucleotide sequence: TGTGCCAGCAGTCCCCTGACAGACAATCAGCCCCAGCATTTT. The V and J genes are TRBV27 and TRBJ1-5; a weak D match, TRBD1 (5 bases). The CDR3 spans 14 residues. Trimming stripped 5 bases from V and 3 bases from J, with 11 bases between. Germline V CDR1 and CDR2: MNHEY, SMNVEV (reference sequence).

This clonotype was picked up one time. The CDR3 bases are TGCGCCAGCTCCGGGGCTAGCGGGACCCACACCGGGGAGCTGTTTTTT. Translating gives CASSGASGTHTGELFF. The V and J genes are TRBV5-1 and TRBJ2-2, with 9 nucleotides matching TRBD2. Looked up from germline, CDR1 is SGHRS and CDR2 is YFSETQ. Trimming at V came to 7 bases and at J to 3 bases, leaving 10 bases not matched to a gene. The CDR3 length is 16 residues.

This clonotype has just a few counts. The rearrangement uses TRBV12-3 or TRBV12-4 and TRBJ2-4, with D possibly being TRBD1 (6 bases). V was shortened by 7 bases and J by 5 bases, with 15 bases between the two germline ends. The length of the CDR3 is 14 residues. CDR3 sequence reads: CASTFMGAQNIQYF. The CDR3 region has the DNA TGTGCCAGCACTTTTATGGGGGCTCAAAACATTCAGTACTTC.

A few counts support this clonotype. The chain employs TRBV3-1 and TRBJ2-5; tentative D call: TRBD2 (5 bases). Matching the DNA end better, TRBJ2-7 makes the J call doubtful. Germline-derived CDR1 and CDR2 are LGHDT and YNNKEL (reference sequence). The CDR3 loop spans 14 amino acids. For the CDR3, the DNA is TGTGCCAGCAGTCCGGACTCGGCCTCCTACGAGCAGTACTTC. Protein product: CASSPDSASYEQYF.

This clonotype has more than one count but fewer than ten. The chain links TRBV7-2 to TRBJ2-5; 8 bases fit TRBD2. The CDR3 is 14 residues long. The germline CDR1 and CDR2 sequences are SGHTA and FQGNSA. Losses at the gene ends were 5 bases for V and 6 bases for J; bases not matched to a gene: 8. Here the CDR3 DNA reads TGTGCCAGCAGCCCCCTTAGCGGGGCAAAGACCCAGTACTTC. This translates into CASSPLSGAKTQYF.

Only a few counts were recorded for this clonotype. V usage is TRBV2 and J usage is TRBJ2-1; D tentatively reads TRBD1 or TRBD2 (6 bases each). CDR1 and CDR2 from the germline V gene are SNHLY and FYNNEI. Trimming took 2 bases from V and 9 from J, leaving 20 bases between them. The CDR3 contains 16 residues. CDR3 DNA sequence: TGTGCCAGCAGTGAATCACGCAGGGGAGGCGCGGGTGAGCAGTTCTTC. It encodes CASSESRRGGAGEQFF. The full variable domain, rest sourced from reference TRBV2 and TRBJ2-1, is EPEVTQTPSHQVTQMGQEVILRCVPISNHLYFYWYRQILGQKVEFLVSFYNNEISEKSEIFDDQFSVERPDGSNFTLKIRSTKLEDSAMYFCASSESRRGGAGEQFFGPGTRLTVL.

The CDR3 coding sequence is TGTGCCAGCAGTCCCGGAGGTAGCGGGGGAGAGACCCAGTACTTC. Protein sequence: CASSPGGSGGETQYF. The chain uses TRBV6-6 and TRBJ2-5; 9 positions agree with TRBD2. V lost 5 bases and J lost 4; bases outside the gene matches: 8. This CDR3 region has 15 residues. Germline V gene data show CDR1 as MNHNY and CDR2 as SVGAGI (reference sequence).

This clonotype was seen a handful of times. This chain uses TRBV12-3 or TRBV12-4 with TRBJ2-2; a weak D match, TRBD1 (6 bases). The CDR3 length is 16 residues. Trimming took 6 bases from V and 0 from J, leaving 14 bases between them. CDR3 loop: CASSPPTGANTGELFF. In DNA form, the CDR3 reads TGTGCCAGCAGCCCCCCGACAGGCGCGAACACCGGGGAGCTGTTTTTT.

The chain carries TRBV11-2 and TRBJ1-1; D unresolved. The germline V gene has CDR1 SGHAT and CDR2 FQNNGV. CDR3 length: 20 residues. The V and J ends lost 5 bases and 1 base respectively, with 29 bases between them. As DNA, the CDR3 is TGTGCCAGCAGCCCGTTAGTCTTTGCCCGGGCAAGGAGGTCGAACACTGAAGCTTTCTTT. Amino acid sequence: CASSPLVFARARRSNTEAFF.

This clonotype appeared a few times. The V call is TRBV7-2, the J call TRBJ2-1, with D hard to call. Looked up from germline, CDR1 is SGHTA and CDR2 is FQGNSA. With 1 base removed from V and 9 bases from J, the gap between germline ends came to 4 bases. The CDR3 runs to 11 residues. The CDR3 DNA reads TGTGCCAGCAGCTTAGTTTTTGAGCAGTTCTTC. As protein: CASSLVFEQFF.

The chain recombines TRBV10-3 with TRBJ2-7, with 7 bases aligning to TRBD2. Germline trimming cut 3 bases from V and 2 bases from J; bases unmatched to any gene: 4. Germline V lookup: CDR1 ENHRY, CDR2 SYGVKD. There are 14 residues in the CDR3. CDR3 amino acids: CAISDPTSPYEQYF. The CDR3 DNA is TGTGCCATCAGTGACCCGACTAGCCCCTACGAGCAGTACTTC.